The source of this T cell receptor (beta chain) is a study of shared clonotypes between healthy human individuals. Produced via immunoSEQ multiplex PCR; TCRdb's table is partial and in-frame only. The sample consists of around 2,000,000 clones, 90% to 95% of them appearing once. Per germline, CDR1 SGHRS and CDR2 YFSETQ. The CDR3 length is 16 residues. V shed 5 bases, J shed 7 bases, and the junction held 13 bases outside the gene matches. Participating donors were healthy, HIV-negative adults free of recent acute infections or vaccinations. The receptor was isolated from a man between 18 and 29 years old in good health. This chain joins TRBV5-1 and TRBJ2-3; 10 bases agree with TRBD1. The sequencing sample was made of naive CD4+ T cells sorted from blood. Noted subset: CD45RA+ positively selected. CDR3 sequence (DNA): TGCGCCAGCAGTCCACAGGGGACAGGGGAAGGGCATACGCAGTATTTT. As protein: CASSPQGTGEGHTQYF.